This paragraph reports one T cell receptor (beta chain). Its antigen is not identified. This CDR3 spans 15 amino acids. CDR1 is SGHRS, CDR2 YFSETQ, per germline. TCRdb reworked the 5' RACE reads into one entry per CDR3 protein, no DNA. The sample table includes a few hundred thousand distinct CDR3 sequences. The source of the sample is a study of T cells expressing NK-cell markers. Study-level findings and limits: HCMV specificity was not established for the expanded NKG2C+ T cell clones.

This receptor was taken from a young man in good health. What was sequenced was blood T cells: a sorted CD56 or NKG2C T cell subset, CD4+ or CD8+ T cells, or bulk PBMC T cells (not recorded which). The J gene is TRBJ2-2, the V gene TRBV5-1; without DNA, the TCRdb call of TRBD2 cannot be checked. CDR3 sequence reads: CASSTGGESTGELFF.